The clone carrying this T cell receptor beta chain has a count of ten or more. Antigen: not known. In TCRdb, the 5' RACE reads were re-called with MiXCR into one record per CDR3 protein. The table has 150,000 to 200,000 distinct CDR3 sequences, approximately 12% seen once. This sample is drawn from a study of CD8 T cells in ankylosing spondylitis. Study-level findings and limits: CD8+ disease-linked clones were present at relatively low frequencies in blood.

V shed 11 bases and J 1 base; nucleotides not matched to a gene: 4. Germline lookup yields CDR1 SEHNR and CDR2 FQNEAQ (reference sequence). The CDR3 consists of 13 residues. The TCR sequence derives from a female donor with ankylosing spondylitis or in good health (not recorded which). V is TRBV7-9 and J is TRBJ2-2; 7 bases agree with TRBD1. Sequenced: blood, either unsorted or a sorted T cell fraction (not recorded which). The CDR3, as DNA: TGTGCCGGGCGACAGGGGAACACCGGGGAGCTGTTTTTT. This encodes CAGRQGNTGELFF.